Shown below are 17 T cell receptor beta chains from a single sample sequenced in a study of blood T cell repertoires in COVID-19. Libraries were prepared by immunoSEQ multiplex PCR; TCRdb keeps only in-frame clonotypes and omits some of them. The table records around 150,000 clones, around 82% of them present only once. Sequencing was carried out using peripheral blood. These receptors all stem from a woman between 40 and 50 years old with COVID-19, enrolled during active disease.

The V gene is TRBV29-1, the J gene TRBJ2-5, with 7 nucleotides matching TRBD2. J gave up 0 bases and V 7 bases, and 11 bases lay outside the gene matches. The germline gives CDR1 SQVTM, CDR2 ANQGSEA. There are 15 residues in the CDR3. This CDR3 reads CSAGGSAGYQETQYF. CDR3 sequence (DNA): TGCAGCGCCGGGGGGTCGGCCGGATACCAAGAGACCCAGTACTTC.

This clone was counted ten times or more. This chain links TRBV6-5 with TRBJ2-1; 14 nucleotides agree with TRBD2. V trimming: 2 bases; J trimming: 6 bases; junction bases outside the gene matches: 3. Germline CDR1 reads MNHEY; CDR2 reads SVGAGI. This CDR3 is built from 16 residues. The CDR3 protein is CASSYVGLAGVNEQFF. In DNA form, the CDR3 reads TGTGCCAGCAGTTACGTGGGACTAGCGGGAGTCAATGAGCAGTTCTTC.

The chain carries TRBV10-2 and TRBJ1-2; 9 bases match TRBD1. The CDR3 totals 15 residues. Germline lookup yields CDR1 WSHSY and CDR2 SAAADI. V dropped 6 bases and J dropped 4; count of bases not matched to a gene: 9. The CDR3 spells CASSPRDRVFYGYTF. In DNA, the CDR3 is TGCGCCAGCAGCCCCCGGGACAGGGTCTTCTATGGCTACACCTTC.

V is TRBV6-1 and J is TRBJ2-1; D perhaps matches TRBD2 (6 bases). The V end lost 1 base, the J end lost 9 bases, and 10 bases lay between the germline ends. The CDR3 is made up of 13 amino acids. CDR1 is MNHNS, CDR2 SASEGT, per germline. CDR3 coding DNA: TGTGCCAGCAGTGAAGTTCTCGGGGGTGAGCAGTTCTTC. Amino acid sequence: CASSEVLGGEQFF.

This chain joins TRBV6-1 and TRBJ1-5; 10 bases fit TRBD1. Germline assignment: CDR1 MNHNS and CDR2 SASEGT. This CDR3 contains 17 residues. V lost 4 bases, J lost 2 bases, and 8 bases stayed unmatched. The CDR3 nucleotides are TGTGCCAGCAGTGCGGGGACAGGGGCCCTACGCAATCAGCCCCAGCATTTT. Protein product: CASSAGTGALRNQPQHF.

The V call is TRBV29-1, the J call TRBJ2-7, with 7 bases identical to TRBD1. The V gene's germline CDR1 is SQVTM and CDR2 ANQGSEA. The CDR3 covers 14 residues. Trimming removed 7 bases from V and 5 bases from J; junction bases left unmatched: 14. The CDR3 nucleotides are TGCAGCGCTCTCCGGGACAGAGATTCCCACGAGCAGTACTTC. Its translation: CSALRDRDSHEQYF.

This chain connects TRBV27 to TRBJ2-1; 12 nucleotides match TRBD2. CDR3 length: 15 amino acids. Germline V CDR1 and CDR2: MNHEY, SMNVEV (reference sequence). V was pared by 6 bases and J by 7 bases, with 7 bases of the junction left unmatched. CDR3 in DNA: TGTGCCAGCAGACCCTCCGGGACTAGCGGGAATGAGCAGTTCTTC. As protein: CASRPSGTSGNEQFF.

The rearrangement links TRBV7-9 to TRBJ1-1, with TRBD1 matching 7 bases. The V gene end was trimmed by 8 bases and the J gene end by 1 base; junction bases not matched to a gene: 4. The CDR3 has 13 residues. CDR1 and CDR2 from the germline V gene are SEHNR and FQNEAQ (reference sequence). This CDR3 is CASGYRGNTEAFF. Here the CDR3 DNA reads TGTGCCAGCGGATACAGGGGGAACACTGAAGCTTTCTTT. The entire variable domain, with the rest obtained from reference TRBV7-9 and TRBJ1-1, is as follows: DTGVSQNPRHKITKRGQNVTFRCDPISEHNRLYWYRQTLGQGPEFLTYFQNEAQLEKSRLLSDRFSAERPKGSFSTLEIQRTEQGDSAMYLCASGYRGNTEAFFGQGTRLTVV.

This clone was recorded a few times. The V call is TRBV18, the J call TRBJ2-7; possibly TRBD2 for D (6 bases). The CDR3 runs to 15 residues. Germline values: CDR1 KGHSH, CDR2 LQKENI. Trimming pared 3 bases from V and 6 bases from J, leaving 18 bases between. The CDR3 is CASSPEGGGTAEQYV. As DNA, the CDR3 is TGTGCCAGCTCACCGGAGGGTGGGGGAACCGCCGAGCAGTACGTC.

The genes are TRBV5-6 and TRBJ2-1; 11 positions agree with TRBD2. The V segment lost 4 bases and the J segment 6 bases; nucleotides outside the gene matches: 12. The CDR3 has 17 amino acids. The germline gives CDR1 SGHDT, CDR2 YYEEEE. The CDR3: CASSTRTSGSTFNEQFF. As DNA, the CDR3 is TGTGCCAGCAGCACCAGAACTAGCGGGAGCACCTTCAATGAGCAGTTCTTC. Supplemented by reference TRBV5-6 and TRBJ2-1, the full variable domain reads DAGVTQSPTHLIKTRGQQVTLRCSPKSGHDTVSWYQQALGQGPQFIFQYYEEEERQRGNFPDRFSGHQFPNYSSELNVNALLLGDSALYLCASSTRTSGSTFNEQFFGPGTRLTVL.

The V and J genes are TRBV5-3 and TRBJ1-1, with TRBD1 matching over 12 bases. TRBV5-3 is known as an ORF, though its function is uncertain. V was pared by 4 bases and J by 5 bases, with 9 bases of the junction left unmatched. The CDR3 consists of 16 residues. Written as DNA, the CDR3 is TGTGCCAGAAGCCGGGACAGGGGGCGCCCGGGGACTGAAGCTTTCTTT. It translates to CARSRDRGRPGTEAFF.

The chain uses TRBV5-5 and TRBJ2-4; a possible D gene is TRBD2 (6 bases). Trimming took 7 bases from V and 8 from J, leaving 13 bases between them. The CDR3 runs 12 residues. Germline CDR1 is SGHKS and CDR2 is YYEKEE (reference sequence). CDR3: CASAQEGYIQYF. As DNA, the CDR3 is TGTGCCAGCGCACAGGAGGGGTACATTCAGTACTTC. The variable domain in full, with the rest retrieved from reference TRBV5-5 and TRBJ2-4, is DAGVTQSPTHLIKTRGQQVTLRCSPISGHKSVSWYQQVLGQGPQFIFQYYEKEERGRGNFPDRFSARQFPNYSSELNVNALLLGDSALYLCASAQEGYIQYFGAGTRLSVL.

This chain joins TRBV19 and TRBJ2-5; D gene unclear. The CDR3 has 11 residues. Germline values: CDR1 LNHDA, CDR2 SQIVND (reference sequence). Trimming took 4 bases from V and 5 from J, leaving 5 bases between them. CDR3 DNA sequence: TGTGCCAGTAGTAACTATGAGACCCAGTACTTC. It is translated as CASSNYETQYF.

This chain uses TRBV6-5 with TRBJ2-7; D is unclear. V shed 10 bases and J shed 5 bases, with 18 bases lying between them. Germline CDR1 MNHEY, CDR2 SVGAGI. The CDR3 has 13 amino acids. DNA for the CDR3: TGTGCCACCCTTCCATCGGGTAGCAACGAGCAGTACGTC. This translates into CATLPSGSNEQYV.

V is TRBV7-8 and J is TRBJ2-7, with 8 bases matching TRBD2. The CDR3 runs 15 residues. J lost 6 bases, V lost 0 bases, and 7 bases had no gene match. Looked up from germline, CDR1 is SGHVS and CDR2 is FQNEAQ. The CDR3 reads CASSLAGGTSSEQYV. CDR3 sequence (DNA): TGTGCCAGCAGCTTAGCTGGAGGGACTAGTTCCGAGCAGTACGTC.

The J gene is TRBJ2-7, the V gene TRBV7-8; D remains ambiguous. CDR1 is SGHVS and CDR2 is FQNEAQ in the germline V gene. The CDR3 runs to 13 residues. Trimming shortened V by 3 bases and J by 3 bases, and 9 bases separated the two germline ends. CDR3 DNA sequence: TGTGCCAGCAGCTTCGGCGGAAACTACGAGCAGTACTTC. It encodes CASSFGGNYEQYF. The complete variable domain, with remaining parts taken from reference TRBV7-8 and TRBJ2-7, reads GAGVSQSPRYKVAKRGQDVALRCDPISGHVSLFWYQQALGQGPEFLTYFQNEAQLDKSGLPSDRFFAERPEGSVSTLKIQRTQQEDSAVYLCASSFGGNYEQYFGPGTRLTVT.

The chain combines TRBV7-8 with TRBJ1-5; TRBD1 agrees at 7 bases. This CDR3 has 15 residues. V was clipped by 5 bases and J by 4 bases; unmatched bases: 8. Germline V gene lookup returns CDR1 SGHVS and CDR2 FQNEAQ. CDR3 sequence reads: CASSPYGTENQPQHF. In nucleotides, the CDR3 is TGTGCCAGCAGCCCGTATGGGACAGAAAATCAGCCCCAGCATTTT.